This T cell receptor (beta chain) was captured in a study of cytomegalovirus exposure and HLA in healthy donors. Whole-study results and caveats: As a later analysis showed, a missense DCLRE1C variant was linked to trimming of TCR beta V- and J-genes. In an earlier analysis, about 87% or about 30%: the productive usage of most TCR beta V segments. In terms of immune exposure information, only CMV serostatus was available.

Vbeta (60) and Jbeta (13) primers were used in the PCR. Sequenced by immunoSEQ multiplex PCR; TCRdb stores in-frame clones only, minus some. The sample includes about 140,000 clones, approximately 80% of them seen just once. The length of the CDR3 is 14 residues. Deletions cut 2 bases from V and 4 bases from J, with 11 bases between. Germline V gene lookup returns CDR1 MGHDK and CDR2 SYGVNS. Details on this clone: Antigen unknown.

This chain links TRBV25-1 with TRBJ1-2; maybe TRBD1 (5 bases). The source of this sequence is a middle-aged woman in good health and CMV-seronegative. Material for sequencing was PBMCs. The CDR3 nucleotides read TGTGCCAGCAGTGAAAGGGATAGGGGCTATGGCTACACCTTC. It encodes CASSERDRGYGYTF.